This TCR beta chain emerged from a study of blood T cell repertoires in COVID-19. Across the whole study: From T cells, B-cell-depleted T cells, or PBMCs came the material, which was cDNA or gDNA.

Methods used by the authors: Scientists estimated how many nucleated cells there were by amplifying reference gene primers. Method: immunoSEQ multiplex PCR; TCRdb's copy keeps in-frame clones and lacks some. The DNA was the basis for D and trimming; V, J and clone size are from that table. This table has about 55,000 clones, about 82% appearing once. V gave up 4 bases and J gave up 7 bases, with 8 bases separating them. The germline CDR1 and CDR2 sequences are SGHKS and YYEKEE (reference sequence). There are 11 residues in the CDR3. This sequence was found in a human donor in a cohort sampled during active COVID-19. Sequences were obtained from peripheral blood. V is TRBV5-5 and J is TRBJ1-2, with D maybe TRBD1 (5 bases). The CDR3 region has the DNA TGTGCCAGCAGCCCCGGGGGTGGCTACACCTTC. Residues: CASSPGGGYTF.